Given below is one T cell receptor beta chain in context. Assay used: immunoSEQ multiplex PCR; TCRdb lists only in-frame clones, some missing. The sample holds 250,000 or so clones, 90% seen once. The sample originates from a study of blood T cell repertoires in COVID-19. The CDR3 consists of 15 residues. The germline CDR1 and CDR2 sequences are SGHRS and YFSETQ. With V trimmed by 0 bases and J by 6 bases, 6 bases remained unmatched. Material: peripheral blood. V gene TRBV5-1 combines with J gene TRBJ1-5; 7 nucleotides match TRBD1. The source is a woman aged 55-75 years with COVID-19, enrolled during active disease. CDR3 in amino acids: CASSLGAAGGQPQHF. The CDR3 nucleotides are TGCGCCAGCAGCTTGGGGGCGGCAGGGGGTCAGCCCCAGCATTTT.